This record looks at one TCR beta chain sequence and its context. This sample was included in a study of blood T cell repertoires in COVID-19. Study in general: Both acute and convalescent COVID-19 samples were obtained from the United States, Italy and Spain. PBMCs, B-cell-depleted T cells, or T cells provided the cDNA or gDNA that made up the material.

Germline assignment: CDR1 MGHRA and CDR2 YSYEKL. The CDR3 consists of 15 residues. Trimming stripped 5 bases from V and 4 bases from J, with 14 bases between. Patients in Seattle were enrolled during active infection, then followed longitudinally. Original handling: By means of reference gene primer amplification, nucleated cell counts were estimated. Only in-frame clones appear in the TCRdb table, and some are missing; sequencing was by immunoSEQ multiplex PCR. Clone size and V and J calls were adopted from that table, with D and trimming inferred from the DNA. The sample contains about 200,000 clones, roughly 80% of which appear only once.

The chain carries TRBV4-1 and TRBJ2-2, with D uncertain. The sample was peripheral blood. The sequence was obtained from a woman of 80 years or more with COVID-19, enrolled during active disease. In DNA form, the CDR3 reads TGCGCCAGCAGCGTTATTCAGGTGGGCACCGGGGAGCTGTTTTTT. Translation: CASSVIQVGTGELFF.